This T cell receptor (beta chain) stems from a study of T cells in Graves' hyperthyroidism and ophthalmopathy. This CDR3 is 15 amino acids long. The V gene lost 6 bases and the J gene lost 0 bases, with 14 bases spanning the gap. Study-wide results and caveats: Blood held most thyroid clonotypes expanded above 0.001 frequency.

The investigators amplified TCR beta CDR3 regions from RNA transcripts. Primed by the HTBI set, a first-round RT-PCR was run on the TCR CDR3. From the multiplex PCR reads, TCRdb called clonotypes with MiXCR, one entry per CDR3 protein. This sample has roughly 520,000 distinct CDR3 sequences, with around 24% found just once. This clonotype showed up many times. Antigen: not known. The chain links TRBV12-3 or TRBV12-4 to TRBJ1-1, with D unresolved. The clonotype originates from a woman aged 30 to 39 with Graves' ophthalmopathy. The sample taken for sequencing was blood. The CDR3 protein is CASSFHRAVNTEAFF. For the CDR3, the DNA is TGTGCCAGCAGCTTCCATCGGGCCGTGAACACTGAAGCTTTCTTT.